This record looks at one TCR beta chain sequence and its context. The target antigen is unknown. This entry belongs to a study of cytomegalovirus exposure and HLA in healthy donors. The germline V and J ends were trimmed by 4 bases and 0 bases, with 18 bases remaining between them. Germline CDR1 is SQVTM and CDR2 is ANQGSEA. This CDR3 comprises 16 residues. Use of 60 Vbeta and 13 Jbeta primers characterized the PCR. Profiled with immunoSEQ multiplex PCR; TCRdb holds only in-frame clones, not every one. The profile covers more than 150,000 clones, with more than 70% appearing a single time and roughly 1.4% taken by the ten largest. In nominal health when sampled, donors likely had unrecorded immune exposures nonetheless. Study-level results: Productive status was seen about 87% or about 30% of the time for most TCR beta V segments in an earlier analysis. It was reported that TCR beta sequences correctly inferred the HLA-A and HLA-B alleles for most subjects.

The specimen sequenced was PBMCs. This clonotype was obtained from a girl aged 5 to 17 in good health and CMV-seropositive. The genes are TRBV29-1 and TRBJ1-1; D unresolved. For the CDR3, the DNA is TGCAGCGTTGGGCGGCCCACCTCCCCACTGAACACTGAAGCTTTCTTT. This encodes CSVGRPTSPLNTEAFF.